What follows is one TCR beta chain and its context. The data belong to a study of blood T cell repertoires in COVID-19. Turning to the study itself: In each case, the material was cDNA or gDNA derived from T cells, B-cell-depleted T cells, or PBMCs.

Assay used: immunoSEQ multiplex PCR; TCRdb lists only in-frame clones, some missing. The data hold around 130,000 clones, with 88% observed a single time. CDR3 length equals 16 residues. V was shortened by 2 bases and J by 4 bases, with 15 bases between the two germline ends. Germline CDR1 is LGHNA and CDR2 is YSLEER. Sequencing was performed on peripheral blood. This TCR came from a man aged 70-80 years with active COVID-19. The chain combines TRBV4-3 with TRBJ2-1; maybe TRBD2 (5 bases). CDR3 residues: CASSQSTAKRYNEQFF. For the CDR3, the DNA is TGCGCCAGCAGCCAATCCACAGCCAAGCGGTACAATGAGCAGTTCTTC.